This T cell receptor beta chain was profiled in a study of post-analysis software for immune sequencing data. On the study more broadly: As for disease course, relapsing-remitting, secondary progressive and progressive-relapsing multiple sclerosis were all included.

Overall study results and limits: When patients were compared with controls, a handful of TRBV segments were more frequent, TRBV5-6, TRBV5-1 and TRBV20-1 among them.

Germline-derived CDR1 and CDR2 are DFQATT and SNEGSKA (reference sequence). V lost 1 base, J lost 8 bases, and 19 bases lay in between. The CDR3 covers 15 residues. This clonotype was counted ten times or more. Its antigen is undetermined. Unique molecular identifiers featured in each of the TCR beta cDNA libraries. T cells, about 0.9 to 11 million of them, yielded around 460,000 cDNA molecules. TCRdb re-analysed the PCR reads in MiXCR, keeping a single row per CDR3 protein. The sample yields about 190,000 distinct CDR3 sequences, 29% seen once. This sequence originates from a girl aged 2 to 17 with multiple sclerosis. The chain has TRBV20-1 and TRBJ2-3; possible D gene TRBD2, 7 bases. The sample comprised blood. CDR3 DNA sequence: TGCAGTGCTAGAGTGCGATGGGGGGGCCTACCTACGCAGTATTTT. This sequence encodes CSARVRWGGLPTQYF.